This TCR beta chain emerged from a study of shared clonotypes between healthy human individuals. The CDR3 has 15 residues. Losses at the gene ends were 1 base for V and 6 bases for J; bases not matched to a gene: 4. Germline lookup yields CDR1 SGHRS and CDR2 YFSETQ. Original processing methods: ImmunoSEQ junction-only sequences lacked quality scores, so their filtering differed. Clones were read by immunoSEQ multiplex PCR, and TCRdb kept only the in-frame ones, dropping some. For V, J and clone size, that table is used; D and trimming come from the DNA. The table lists about 520,000 clones, about 78% of them singletons.

This chain joins TRBV5-1 and TRBJ1-4; TRBD1 agrees at 9 bases. Sequencing was carried out using PBMCs. The sequence was obtained from a woman between 40 and 55 years old in good health. Some clones in this sample may be carry-over from other donors' samples. The CDR3 nucleotides read TGCGCCAGCAGCTTGACCGGGACAGGGTATGAAAAACTGTTTTTT. It encodes CASSLTGTGYEKLFF.